This section outlines one T cell receptor beta chain sequence together with its context. This clone has only a few counts. The specificity of this receptor is unknown. The record has no base qualities; no much larger clone is one base away. Libraries were built with PCR. Sequencing was performed on an Illumina HiSeq 4000. The TCR beta-chain CDR3 region of each patient was profiled by high-throughput sequencing. In the paper's pipeline: A classifier to discriminate distant-metastatic papillary thyroid cancer patients was built from CDR3 differences across clinicopathological groups. Repertoire diversity was assessed with the Shannon index, and tumor-blood repertoire similarity with the Morisita-Horn index. Through fastp at Q25 and MiXCR, TCRdb rebuilt clones from the public reads, retaining in-frame beta chains. For this entry, the V and J calls and clone size follow TCRdb and not the study's own pipeline. This sample holds about 14,000 clones; over 25% were observed only once. Of the sample, 20% to 30% is held by the ten largest clones.

This entry belongs to a study of metastatic and nonmetastatic thyroid tumors (TCRdb year 2020). The study in broad terms: For patients with malignant and with benign thyroid disease, the researchers compared repertoires between peripheral blood samples and tumor or nodule tissue samples.

The full study reports these points: TCR beta diversity was reported as significantly higher in malignant tumors than in benign nodules, in both blood and tumor samples.

The CDR1 and CDR2 encoded by the germline V gene are SGHVS and FQNEAQ. Counted from cysteine to phenylalanine, this CDR3 has 13 amino acids. The only DNA kept is the CDR3, 39 bases in frame from the first base. Trimming at the junction amounts to 5 bases on V and 0 bases on J, and the germline ends lie 5 bases apart. No patient had received any treatment before thyroid surgery. Using T-cell receptor beta sequencing, the study looked back at clinical samples from patients collected from the early 2010s to the late 2010s. The sequence is built from TRBV7-8 and TRBJ1-3; the D gene cannot be named for sure. Sequences were obtained from tumor tissue. The sequence came from a female donor with papillary thyroid cancer or a benign thyroid nodule (not recorded which). Some clones in this sample may be carry-over from other donors' samples. DNA sequence: TGTGCCAGCAGCCGTGCCTCTGGAAACACCATATATTTT. Translation gives CASSRASGNTIYF. The reference TRBV7-8 and TRBJ1-3 proteins fill in what lies around the CDR3, so the full variable domain reads GAGVSQSPRYKVAKRGQDVALRCDPISGHVSLFWYQQALGQGPEFLTYFQNEAQLDKSGLPSDRFFAERPEGSVSTLKIQRTQQEDSAVYLCASSRASGNTIYFGEGSWLTVV.